These 10 T cell receptor beta chains originate from one sample sequenced in a study of T cell repertoires in cytomegalovirus infection. MiXCR, applied by TCRdb to the reads, yields one record per CDR3 protein. The sample holds 400,000 or so distinct CDR3 sequences, roughly a third seen once. The material sequenced was PBMCs. The receptors here all came from a human donor in good health (CMV status not recorded). Some clones in this sample may be carry-over from other donors' samples.

This sequence joins TRBV15 and TRBJ2-5; D possibly matches TRBD1 or TRBD2 (5 bases each). Germline values: CDR1 LNHNV, CDR2 YYDKDF (reference sequence). The CDR3 spans 13 residues. The V end lost 5 bases, the J end lost 4 bases, and 11 bases lay between the germline ends. The CDR3 sequence: CATSAAGTETQYF. Written as DNA, the CDR3 is TGTGCCACCAGCGCAGCAGGGACAGAGACCCAGTACTTC.

CDR3 sequence (DNA): TGCGCCAGCAGCTCCCAGGACAACACTGAAGCTTTCTTT. Translation: CASSSQDNTEAFF. The chain carries TRBV5-1 and TRBJ1-1; D unclear. Trimming took 3 bases from V and 2 from J, leaving 8 bases between them. Per germline, CDR1 SGHRS and CDR2 YFSETQ. This CDR3 contains 13 residues.

The gene calls are TRBV20-1 and TRBJ1-1, with 8 bases matching TRBD1. Germline trimming cut 8 bases from V and 3 bases from J; bases unmatched to any gene: 17. CDR3 size: 16 residues. From germline, CDR1 is DFQATT and CDR2 SNEGSKA (reference sequence). CDR3 nucleotide sequence: TGCAGTCTGACACGCAGGGGGCTTGTTTATTACACTGAAGCTTTCTTT. Translation gives CSLTRRGLVYYTEAFF.

The V gene is TRBV29-1, the J gene TRBJ2-3; 9 nucleotides match TRBD2. This CDR3 has 16 residues. Germline CDR1 and CDR2: SQVTM and ANQGSEA. The V segment lost 7 bases and the J segment 2 bases; nucleotides outside the gene matches: 13. The CDR3 sequence: CSALGISGGSTDTQYF. In nucleotides, the CDR3 is TGCAGCGCCCTGGGGATAAGCGGGGGGTCCACAGATACGCAGTATTTT.

This chain uses TRBV2 with TRBJ2-4; 10 bases align to TRBD1. V dropped 6 bases and J dropped 8; count of bases not matched to a gene: 10. Germline V gene sequence: CDR1 SNHLY, CDR2 FYNNEI. The CDR3 runs to 15 residues. CDR3 in amino acids: CASRTPGQGRDIQYF. The CDR3 DNA follows: TGTGCCAGCAGAACCCCGGGACAGGGGAGGGACATTCAGTACTTC.

This clonotype was seen only a few times. This chain connects TRBV9 to TRBJ1-5; the match to TRBD1 covers 7 bases. V gave up 4 bases and J gave up 6 bases; unmatched junction bases: 7. CDR1 is SGDLS and CDR2 is YYNGEE in the germline V gene. This CDR3 comprises 14 residues. CDR3 protein: CASSTGQERQPQHF. CDR3 in DNA: TGTGCCAGCAGCACCGGACAGGAGCGTCAGCCCCAGCATTTT.

Many counts were recorded for this clonotype. The chain has TRBV6-8 and TRBJ1-2; no firm D call. The CDR3 has 12 amino acids. The germline gives CDR1 MNHGY, CDR2 SAAAGT. V dropped 2 bases and J dropped 5 bases, with 6 bases sitting between them. CDR3 bases: TGTGCCAGCAGTTACGATGGGTATGGCTACACCTTC. Translated: CASSYDGYGYTF.

This chain connects TRBV24-1 to TRBJ1-1, with no clear D. V was trimmed by 1 base and J by 11 bases, leaving 13 bases between them. The CDR3 loop spans 13 amino acids. Germline V lookup: CDR1 KGHDR, CDR2 SFDVKD. The CDR3 DNA is TGTGCCACCAGTGATTTTGGCCGCAGAGGTGCTTTCTTT. Its protein is CATSDFGRRGAFF.

This clonotype was picked up a small number of times. This chain connects TRBV6-2 or TRBV6-3 to TRBJ2-5, with D perhaps TRBD1 (5 bases). The CDR3 consists of 15 residues. Trimming took off 6 bases at V and 0 bases at J, with 14 bases between the two ends. Per the germline V gene, CDR1 is MNHEY and CDR2 is SVGEGT. The CDR3 DNA is TGTGCCAGCAGCTTACAGGTCACTTACCAAGAGACCCAGTACTTC. Protein: CASSLQVTYQETQYF.

This clonotype was counted only a few times. The J gene is TRBJ2-1, the V gene TRBV10-1; D gene ambiguous. Germline-derived CDR1 and CDR2 are WNHNN and SYGVQD (reference sequence). Trimming left V 3 bases short and J 10 bases short, with 25 bases between. CDR3 length: 17 amino acids. CDR3 sequence reads: CASSDRSSLSNPREQFF. The DNA for the CDR3 is TGCGCCAGCAGTGACCGCAGTTCCCTCAGTAACCCCAGGGAGCAGTTCTTC.